Sequencing of this T cell receptor (beta chain) was carried out in a study of blood T cell repertoires in COVID-19 (dated by TCRdb to the early 2020s). Describing the broader study: Samples covering the acute and convalescent phases of COVID-19 were provided by collaborators in the United States, Italy and Spain. The material from the prospective study consisted of cDNA or gDNA derived from T cells, B-cell-depleted T cells, or PBMCs. Deeply sampled blood TCRbeta repertoires from subjects exposed to, actively infected with, or recovered from COVID-19 were included in the dataset. The repertoires were made available in a free public database intended to serve as a resource for research on the immune response to SARS-CoV-2. The samples were drawn from two sources: the first 160 participants of the ongoing ImmuneRACE study, and 1,254 subjects contributed by 6 global collaborators. A de-identified subject ID, COVID-19 status, age in years and sex were almost always included in the sample metadata. Where available, HLA class I and class II types were taken from metadata supplied by the sample provider and were not determined by assay-based typing.

Remarks on this clone: Its specific antigen is unknown. The input lacks base qualities; no much larger clone sits a single base away.

The immunoSEQ Assay, a bias-controlled multiplex PCR, was used to amplify TCRbeta CDR3 regions from genomic DNA. The study's own analysis went as follows. Nucleated cell counts per sample were estimated from amplification of reference gene primers within the assay. To quantify the absolute abundance of each unique TCRbeta CDR3 rearrangement, sequence reads were collapsed and filtered. For each sample, productive Simpson clonality was calculated by taking the square root of Simpson's diversity index across productive rearrangements. The table was pulled from immuneACCESS by TCRdb, which kept in-frame rearrangements only. Such tables lose some clones; where checked, under half of the loss comes from unresolved V genes, and the rest has no known cause. V, J and clone size are those of that table, while D and trimming were read from the DNA. This sample lists around 260,000 clones; about 88% were detected once. The ten largest clones represent under 4.5% of the sample.

The CDR3 covers 14 residues, taking in both the cysteine and the phenylalanine. Only CDR3 DNA remains: 42 bases, in frame from the first base. V is trimmed back by 3 bases and J by 7 bases, and the junction contains 3 bases that no gene match accounts for. According to the germline V gene (reference sequence), CDR1 reads SEHNR and CDR2 reads FQNEAQ. A second Seattle source provided samples from volunteer blood donors who had recovered from COVID-19. The collaborating institutions used their own protocols to collect whole blood in K2EDTA tubes. For TCRbeta analysis, collaborators shipped samples in one of three forms: frozen whole blood, isolated PBMCs, or DNA extracted from either of those sample types. What the research found in general, with its limitations: Clinical and demographic metadata were provided uncurated, with the amount varying by source and participant.

This receptor chain uses TRBV7-9 and TRBJ1-5; 10 of the junction bases match TRBD1. Input material: peripheral blood. The sequence came from a man aged 60 to 69 who had recovered from COVID-19. In nucleotides, the sequence is TGTGCCAGCAGCTTGGGGGACAGGGGCCAGCCCCAGCATTTT. This gives the protein CASSLGDRGQPQHF.